This TCR beta chain was captured by sequencing in a study of brain T cells in children with intractable seizures. Trimming took 8 bases from V and 2 from J, leaving 14 bases between them. Germline V CDR1 and CDR2: MNHEY, SMNVEV (reference sequence). CDR3 length equals 14 residues. Pre-surgery treatment included at least one anti-epileptic drug. TCRdb keeps only in-frame clones here, not all; method: immunoSEQ multiplex PCR. The sample holds approximately 110,000 clones; around 94% are singletons and the top ten take under 4.5%. Sequenced material: peripheral blood, taken at surgery. The sequence was obtained from a boy younger than two with hemimegalencephaly and intractable seizures. The genes are TRBV27 and TRBJ2-3; weak D call: TRBD2 (6 bases). The CDR3 here is CASGRRTLTDTQYF. In nucleotides, the CDR3 is TGTGCCAGCGGGAGGCGGACCCTCACAGATACGCAGTATTTT.